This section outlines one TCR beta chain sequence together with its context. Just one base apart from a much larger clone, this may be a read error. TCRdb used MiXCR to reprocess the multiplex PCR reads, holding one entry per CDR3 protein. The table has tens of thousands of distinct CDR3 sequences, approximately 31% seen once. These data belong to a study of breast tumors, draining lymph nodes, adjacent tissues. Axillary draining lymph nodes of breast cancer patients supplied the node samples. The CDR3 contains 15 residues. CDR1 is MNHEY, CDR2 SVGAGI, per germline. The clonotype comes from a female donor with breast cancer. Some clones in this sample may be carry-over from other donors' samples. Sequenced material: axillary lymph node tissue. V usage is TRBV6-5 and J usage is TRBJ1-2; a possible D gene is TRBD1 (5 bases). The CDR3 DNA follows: TGTGCCAGCGGTTACTCGCCGGGCGGGGGTTATGGCTACACCTTC. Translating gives CASGYSPGGGYGYTF.